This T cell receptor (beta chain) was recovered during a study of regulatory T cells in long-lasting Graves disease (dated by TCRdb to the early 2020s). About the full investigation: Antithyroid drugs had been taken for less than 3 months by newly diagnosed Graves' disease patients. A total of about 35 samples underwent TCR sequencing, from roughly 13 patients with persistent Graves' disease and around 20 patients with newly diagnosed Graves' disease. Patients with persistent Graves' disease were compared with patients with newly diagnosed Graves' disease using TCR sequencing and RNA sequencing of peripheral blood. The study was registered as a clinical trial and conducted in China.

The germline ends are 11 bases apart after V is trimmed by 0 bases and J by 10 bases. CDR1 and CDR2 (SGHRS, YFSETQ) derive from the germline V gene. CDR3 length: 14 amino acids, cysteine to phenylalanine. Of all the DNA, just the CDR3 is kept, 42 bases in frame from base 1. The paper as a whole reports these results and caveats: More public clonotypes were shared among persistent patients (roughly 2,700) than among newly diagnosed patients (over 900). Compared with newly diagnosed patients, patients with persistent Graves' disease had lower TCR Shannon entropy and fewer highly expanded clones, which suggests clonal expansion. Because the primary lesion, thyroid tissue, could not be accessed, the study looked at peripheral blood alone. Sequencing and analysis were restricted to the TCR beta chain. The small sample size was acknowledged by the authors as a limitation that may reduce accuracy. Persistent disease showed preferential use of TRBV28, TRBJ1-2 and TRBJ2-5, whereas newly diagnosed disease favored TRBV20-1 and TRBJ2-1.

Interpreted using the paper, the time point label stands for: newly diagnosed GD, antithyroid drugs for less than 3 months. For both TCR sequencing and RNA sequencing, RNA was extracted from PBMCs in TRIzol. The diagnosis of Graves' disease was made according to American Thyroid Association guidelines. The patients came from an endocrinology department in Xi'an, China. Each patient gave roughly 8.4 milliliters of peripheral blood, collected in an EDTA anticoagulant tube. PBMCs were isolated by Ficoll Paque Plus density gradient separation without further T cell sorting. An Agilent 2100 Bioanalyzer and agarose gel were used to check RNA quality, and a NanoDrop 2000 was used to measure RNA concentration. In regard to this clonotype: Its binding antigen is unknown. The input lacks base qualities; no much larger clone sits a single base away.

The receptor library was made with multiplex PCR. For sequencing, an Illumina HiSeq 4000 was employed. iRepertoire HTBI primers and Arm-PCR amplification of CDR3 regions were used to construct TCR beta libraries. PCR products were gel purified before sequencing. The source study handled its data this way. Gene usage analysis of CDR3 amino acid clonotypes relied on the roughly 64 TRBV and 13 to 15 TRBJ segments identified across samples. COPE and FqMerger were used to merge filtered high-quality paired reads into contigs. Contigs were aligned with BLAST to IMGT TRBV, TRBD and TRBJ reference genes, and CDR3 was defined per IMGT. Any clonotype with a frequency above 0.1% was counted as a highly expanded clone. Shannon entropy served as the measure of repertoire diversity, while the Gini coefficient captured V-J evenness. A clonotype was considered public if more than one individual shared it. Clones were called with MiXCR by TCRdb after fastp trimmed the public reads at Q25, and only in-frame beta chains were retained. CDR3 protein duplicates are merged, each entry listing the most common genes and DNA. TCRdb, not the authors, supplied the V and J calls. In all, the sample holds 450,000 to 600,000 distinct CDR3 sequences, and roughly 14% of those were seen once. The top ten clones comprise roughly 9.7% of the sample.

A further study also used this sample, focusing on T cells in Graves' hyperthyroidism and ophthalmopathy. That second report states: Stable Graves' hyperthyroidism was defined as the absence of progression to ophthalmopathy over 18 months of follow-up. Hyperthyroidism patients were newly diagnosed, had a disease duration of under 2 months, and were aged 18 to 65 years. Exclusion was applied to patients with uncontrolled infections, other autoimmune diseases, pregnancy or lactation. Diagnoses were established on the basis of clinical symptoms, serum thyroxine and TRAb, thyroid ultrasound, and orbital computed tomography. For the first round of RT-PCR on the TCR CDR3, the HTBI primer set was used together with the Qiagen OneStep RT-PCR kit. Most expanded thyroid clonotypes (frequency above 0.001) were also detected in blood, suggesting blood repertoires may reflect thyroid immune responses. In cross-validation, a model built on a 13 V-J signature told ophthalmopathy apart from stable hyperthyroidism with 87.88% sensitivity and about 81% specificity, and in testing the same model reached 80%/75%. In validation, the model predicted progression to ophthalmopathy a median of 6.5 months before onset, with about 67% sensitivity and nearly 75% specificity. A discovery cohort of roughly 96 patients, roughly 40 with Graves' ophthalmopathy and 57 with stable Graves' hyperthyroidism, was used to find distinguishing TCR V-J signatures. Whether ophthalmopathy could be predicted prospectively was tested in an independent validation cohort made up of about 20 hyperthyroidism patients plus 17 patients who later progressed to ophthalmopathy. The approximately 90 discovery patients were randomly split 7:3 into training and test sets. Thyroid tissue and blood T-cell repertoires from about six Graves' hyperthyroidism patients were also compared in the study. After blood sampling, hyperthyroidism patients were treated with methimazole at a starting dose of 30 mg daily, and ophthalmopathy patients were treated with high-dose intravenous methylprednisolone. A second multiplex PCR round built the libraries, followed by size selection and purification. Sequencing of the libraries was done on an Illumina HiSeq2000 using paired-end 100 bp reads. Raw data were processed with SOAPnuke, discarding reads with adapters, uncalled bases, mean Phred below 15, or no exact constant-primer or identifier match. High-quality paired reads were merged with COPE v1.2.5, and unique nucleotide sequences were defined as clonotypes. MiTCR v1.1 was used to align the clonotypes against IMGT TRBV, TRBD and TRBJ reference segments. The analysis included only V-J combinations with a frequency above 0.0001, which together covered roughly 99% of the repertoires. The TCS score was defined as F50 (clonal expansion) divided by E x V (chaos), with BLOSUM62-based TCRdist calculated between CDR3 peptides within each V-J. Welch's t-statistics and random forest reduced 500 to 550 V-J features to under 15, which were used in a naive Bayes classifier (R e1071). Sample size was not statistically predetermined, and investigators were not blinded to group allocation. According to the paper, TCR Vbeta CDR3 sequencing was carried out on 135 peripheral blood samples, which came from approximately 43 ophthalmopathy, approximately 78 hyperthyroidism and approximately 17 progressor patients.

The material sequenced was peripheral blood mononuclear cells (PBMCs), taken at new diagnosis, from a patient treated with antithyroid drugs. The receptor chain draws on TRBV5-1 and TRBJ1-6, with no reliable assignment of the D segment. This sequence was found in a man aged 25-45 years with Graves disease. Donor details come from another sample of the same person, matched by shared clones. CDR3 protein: CASSLAGLGSPLHF. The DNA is TGCGCCAGCAGCTTGGCCGGGCTAGGCTCACCCCTCCACTTT.